These 20 T cell receptor beta chains originate from one sample sequenced in a study of blood T cells in healthy people across ages. Sample-barcoded 5' priming and a J-beta primer mix drove a second PCR of 7 to 11 cycles. MiXCR, applied by TCRdb to the 5' RACE reads, yields one record per CDR3 protein. Here the sample spans approximately 880,000 distinct CDR3 sequences, around 49% being singletons. Material for sequencing was blood. Receptors originate from a man in his thirties or forties in good health.

The V gene is TRBV12-3 or TRBV12-4, the J gene TRBJ2-7; D possibly uses TRBD1 or TRBD2 (6 bases each). The ends were cut back, 6 bases at V and 2 bases at J, with 14 bases in the middle. The CDR3 runs 14 residues. The DNA of the CDR3 is TGTGCCAGCAGGACAGGAGGGGGAGCCTACGAGCAGTACTTC. Its protein product is CASRTGGGAYEQYF.

This sequence joins TRBV28 and TRBJ2-3; TRBD2 matches at 9 bases. The CDR3 totals 13 residues. In germline, CDR1 is MDHEN, CDR2 SYDVKM. Trimming at V came to 5 bases and at J to 9 bases, leaving 6 bases not matched to a gene. The CDR3 bases are TGTGCCAGCAGTAAGCCTAGCGGGGCGACGCAGTATTTT. Translation gives CASSKPSGATQYF.

The rearrangement links TRBV2 to TRBJ1-5; TRBD1 might be the D (6 bases). The CDR3 is made up of 15 amino acids. The V end was cut by 0 bases, the J end by 11 bases, with 17 bases between. Germline CDR1 is SNHLY and CDR2 is FYNNEI. CDR3 DNA: TGTGCCAGCAGTGAAGCGCGACGGACAGCCACAACCCAGCATTTT. Its protein is CASSEARRTATTQHF.

This chain uses TRBV24-1 with TRBJ2-3; the D gene could be TRBD1 or TRBD2 (5 bases each). The CDR3 runs to 17 residues. Germline CDR1 is KGHDR and CDR2 is SFDVKD. The ends were cut back, 0 bases at V and 3 bases at J, with 15 bases in the middle. As DNA, the CDR3 is TGTGCCACCAGTGATTTGCGGGACCTCGAGGGTACAGATACGCAGTATTTT. Its translation is CATSDLRDLEGTDTQYF.

With respect to this clonotype: Relative to the germline gene, one junction end is altered; a read error may explain this. This chain uses TRBV4-3 with TRBJ2-1, with D possibly matching TRBD2 (6 bases). The CDR3 has 16 residues. Germline V gene sequence: CDR1 LGHNA, CDR2 YSLEER. Written as DNA, the CDR3 is TGCCCCAGCAGCCAAGATTGGGTAGCGGAGTACAATGAGCAGTTCTTC. Amino acid sequence: CPSSQDWVAEYNEQFF.

The V and J genes are TRBV7-2 and TRBJ2-5, with D maybe TRBD2 (6 bases). This CDR3 comprises 14 residues. Looked up from germline, CDR1 is SGHTA and CDR2 is FQGNSA. The V end was cut by 4 bases, the J end by 5 bases, with 14 bases between. For the CDR3, the DNA is TGTGCCAGCAGCTCGGGGGTGATTCGGGAGACCCAGTACTTC. Translation gives CASSSGVIRETQYF.

V usage is TRBV9 and J usage is TRBJ2-1; weak D call: TRBD2 (5 bases). The V and J ends lost 0 bases and 2 bases respectively, with 9 bases between them. This CDR3 is 15 amino acids long. The germline V gene encodes CDR1 SGDLS and CDR2 YYNGEE. CDR3 region: CASSVVGEPYNEQFF. The DNA for the CDR3 is TGTGCCAGCAGCGTAGTCGGGGAACCCTACAATGAGCAGTTCTTC.

The chain links TRBV10-3 to TRBJ1-6; a possible D gene is TRBD1 (6 bases). The V end lost 0 bases, the J end lost 6 bases, and 9 bases lay between the germline ends. Germline CDR1 and CDR2: ENHRY and SYGVKD. The CDR3 covers 15 residues. The CDR3 coding sequence is TGTGCCATCAGTGAGTCGCAGGGGACTAATTCACCCCTCCACTTT. It yields the protein CAISESQGTNSPLHF.

In its sample, this clonotype was seen many times. The J gene is TRBJ2-5, the V gene TRBV10-3, with TRBD1 identical over 10 bases. Trimming at V came to 6 bases and at J to 5 bases, leaving 12 bases not matched to a gene. The CDR3 has 16 amino acids. Germline V CDR1 and CDR2: ENHRY, SYGVKD. CDR3 sequence reads: CAISQPTGTGVETQYF. CDR3 nucleotides: TGTGCCATCAGCCAGCCAACCGGGACAGGGGTGGAGACCCAGTACTTC.

This clonotype was detected many times. The V and J genes are TRBV7-2 and TRBJ2-5; D is unclear. Germline V lookup: CDR1 SGHTA, CDR2 FQGNSA. Trimming took 2 bases from V and 4 from J, leaving 2 bases between them. The CDR3 consists of 11 residues. The CDR3 sequence: CASSLTETQYF. The CDR3 bases are TGTGCCAGCAGCTTAACAGAGACCCAGTACTTC. Full variable domain (missing parts from reference TRBV7-2 and TRBJ2-5): GAGVSQSPSNKVTEKGKDVELRCDPISGHTALYWYRQSLGQGLEFLIYFQGNSAPDKSGLPSDRFSAERTGGSVSTLTIQRTQQEDSAVYLCASSLTETQYFGPGTRLLVL.

This clonotype was picked up a small number of times. CDR3: CASSPGYEGLGQPQHF. The CDR3 DNA follows: TGCGCCAGCAGCCCTGGTTATGAAGGGCTTGGTCAGCCCCAGCATTTT. V usage is TRBV5-1 and J usage is TRBJ1-5; D is uncertain. The ends were cut back, 4 bases at V and 6 bases at J, with 20 bases in the middle. CDR3 size: 16 residues. Germline loops: CDR1 SGHRS, CDR2 YFSETQ.

V usage is TRBV4-1 and J usage is TRBJ1-6; TRBD1 matches at 7 bases. The CDR3 loop spans 18 amino acids. Germline trimming cut 4 bases from V and 3 bases from J; bases unmatched to any gene: 12. Germline assignment: CDR1 MGHRA and CDR2 YSYEKL. DNA of the CDR3: TGCGCCAGCAGCCGGACCTATAACCGGGACAGCTATAATTCACCCCTCCACTTT. As protein: CASSRTYNRDSYNSPLHF.

This sequence joins TRBV12-3 or TRBV12-4 and TRBJ2-1; 9 positions match TRBD2. The CDR3 totals 15 residues. Germline trimming cut 2 bases from V and 4 bases from J; bases unmatched to any gene: 3. The chain's CDR3 is CASSLSSGAYNEQFF. The DNA of the CDR3 is TGTGCCAGCAGTTTATCTAGCGGGGCTTACAATGAGCAGTTCTTC.

This clonotype was detected only a few times. This sequence joins TRBV3-1 and TRBJ2-7, with D tentatively TRBD2 (5 bases). The V gene lost 1 base and the J gene lost 2 bases, with 9 bases spanning the gap. This CDR3 contains 14 residues. Germline lookup yields CDR1 LGHDT and CDR2 YNNKEL (reference sequence). Here the CDR3 DNA reads TGTGCCAGCAGCCAAGTACGGGGTACCTACGAGCAGTACTTC. As protein: CASSQVRGTYEQYF.

The chain couples TRBV12-3 or TRBV12-4 to TRBJ1-5; 7 bases line up with TRBD1. This CDR3 is 16 amino acids long. After removal of 4 bases from V and 4 bases from J, the junction contained 10 bases not matched to a gene. The CDR3 DNA follows: TGTGCCAGCAGTTCCCGACAGGGCGCCTTAAATCAGCCCCAGCATTTT. As protein: CASSSRQGALNQPQHF.

The genes are TRBV5-4 and TRBJ2-1; 8 bases align to TRBD2. This CDR3 region has 15 residues. Trimming removed 0 bases from V and 8 bases from J; junction bases left unmatched: 7. Germline V gives CDR1 SGHNT, CDR2 YYREEE (reference sequence). The CDR3 spells CASSLDASGSHEQFF. CDR3 nucleotide sequence: TGTGCCAGCAGCTTGGATGCTAGCGGGTCCCATGAGCAGTTCTTC. Supplemented by reference TRBV5-4 and TRBJ2-1, the full variable domain reads ETGVTQSPTHLIKTRGQQVTLRCSSQSGHNTVSWYQQALGQGPQFIFQYYREEENGRGNFPPRFSGLQFPNYSSELNVNALELDDSALYLCASSLDASGSHEQFFGPGTRLTVL.

This clonotype was picked up a small number of times. The rearrangement joins TRBV12-3 or TRBV12-4 to TRBJ1-2; D perhaps matches TRBD1 (6 bases). With 2 bases removed from V and 6 bases from J, the gap between germline ends came to 16 bases. This CDR3 contains 15 residues. CDR3 nucleotides: TGTGCCAGCAGTTTAACCGGGGGCGCAGATAATGGCTACACCTTC. It specifies CASSLTGGADNGYTF.

This chain connects TRBV6-1 to TRBJ2-1; 14 bases map to TRBD2. This CDR3 contains 15 residues. V was clipped by 5 bases and J by 9 bases; unmatched bases: 6. Germline V CDR1 and CDR2: MNHNS, SASEGT. DNA of the CDR3: TGTGCCAGCAGTTCAGGGACTAGCGGGGGTAGTGAGCAGTTCTTC. Translation gives CASSSGTSGGSEQFF.

The chain joins TRBV27 to TRBJ2-7; D not certain. The CDR3 is 14 amino acids. In germline, CDR1 is MNHEY, CDR2 SMNVEV (reference sequence). Trimming took off 7 bases at V and 4 bases at J, with 17 bases between the two ends. The CDR3 is CASNAGAIPYEQYF. For the CDR3, the DNA is TGTGCCAGCAATGCAGGCGCCATACCTTACGAGCAGTACTTC.

This sequence joins TRBV3-1 and TRBJ2-7; 11 positions agree with TRBD2. There are 15 residues in the CDR3. V gave up 2 bases and J gave up 7 bases; unmatched junction bases: 7. Germline CDR1 and CDR2: LGHDT and YNNKEL (reference sequence). The DNA of the CDR3 is TGTGCCAGCAGCCAACTAGCGGGGGGCCGTGGGGAGCAGTACTTC. Protein: CASSQLAGGRGEQYF.